This TCR beta chain was found in a study of blood T cell repertoires in COVID-19. The overall study: Samples taken during acute and convalescent COVID-19 were collected in the United States, Italy and Spain. Sources were T cells, B-cell-depleted T cells, or PBMCs; the material itself was cDNA or gDNA.

Participants came from roughly 25 US areas, aged about 18 to 89 years. Symptom resolution, clearance, or two negative PCRs marked donors in Cohort 3 as recovered. Using immunoSEQ multiplex PCR, the repertoire was profiled, and TCRdb retains in-frame clones only, with some absent. The sample comprises just over 300,000 clones, approximately 83% of which are singletons, and under 2.5% rests with the top ten. The junction had 3 bases not matched to a gene; V was cut back by 5 bases and J by 6 bases. Germline V gives CDR1 LNHDA, CDR2 SQIVND (reference sequence). The CDR3 extends over 14 amino acids. The receptor was derived from a man aged 25 to 40 who had recovered from COVID-19. Sequencing was performed on PBMCs or T cells enriched from blood (not recorded which). The rearrangement links TRBV19 to TRBJ2-2; TRBD2 aligns across 10 bases. CDR3 amino acids: CASSLTSGAGELFF. The CDR3, as DNA: TGTGCCAGTAGTCTAACTAGCGGGGCCGGGGAGCTGTTTTTT.